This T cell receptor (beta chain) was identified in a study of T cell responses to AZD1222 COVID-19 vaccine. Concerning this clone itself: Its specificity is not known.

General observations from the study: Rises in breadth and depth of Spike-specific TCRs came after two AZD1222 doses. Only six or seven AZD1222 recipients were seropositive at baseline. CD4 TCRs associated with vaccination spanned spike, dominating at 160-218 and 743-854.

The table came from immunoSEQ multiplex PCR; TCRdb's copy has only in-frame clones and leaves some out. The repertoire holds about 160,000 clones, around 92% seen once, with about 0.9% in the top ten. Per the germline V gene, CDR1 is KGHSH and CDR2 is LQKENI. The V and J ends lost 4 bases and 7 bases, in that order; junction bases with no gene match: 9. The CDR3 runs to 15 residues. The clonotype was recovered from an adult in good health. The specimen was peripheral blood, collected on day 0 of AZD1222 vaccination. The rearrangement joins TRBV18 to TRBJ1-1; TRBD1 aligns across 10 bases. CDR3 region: CASSRQTGQGGEAFF. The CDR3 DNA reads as TGTGCCAGCTCACGCCAAACCGGACAGGGGGGTGAAGCTTTCTTT.